This paragraph reports one T cell receptor beta chain. The germline V gene has CDR1 MDHEN and CDR2 SYDVKM. V shed 2 bases and J shed 0 bases, with 9 bases lying between them. The CDR3 consists of 15 residues. Regarding time point: newly diagnosed GD, antithyroid drugs for less than 3 months. With RNA extracted from PBMCs as input, the TCR library was made. American Thyroid Association guidelines were used to diagnose Graves' disease. These data come from a study of regulatory T cells in long-lasting Graves disease. CDR3-region Arm-PCR and iRepertoire HTBI primers produced the TCR beta libraries. TCRdb reprocessed the multiplex PCR reads via MiXCR and lists one record per CDR3 protein. Of more than 300,000 distinct CDR3 sequences in the sample, about a sixth were seen once.

Here the sequenced sample was peripheral blood mononuclear cells (PBMCs), taken at new diagnosis, from a patient treated with antithyroid drugs. The receptor was derived from a female donor with Graves disease. The chain joins TRBV28 to TRBJ2-3; no reliable D call. CDR3 nucleotides: TGTGCCAGCAGTTTAGTGACTCCGAGCACAGATACGCAGTATTTT. This codes for CASSLVTPSTDTQYF. Drawing the rest from reference TRBV28 and TRBJ2-3, the complete variable domain is DVKVTQSSRYLVKRTGEKVFLECVQDMDHENMFWYRQDPGLGLRLIYFSYDVKMKEKGDIPEGYSVSREKKERFSLILESASTNQTSMYLCASSLVTPSTDTQYFGPGTRLTVL.